This passage covers 27 T cell receptor beta chains from one sample sequenced in a study of CD8 T cells in Susac syndrome. An input of about 0.5 to 1 ug of RNA was subjected to reverse transcription using random hexamers. One entry per CDR3 protein results from TCRdb running MiXCR on the immunoSEQ multiplex PCR reads. Here the sample spans around 100,000 distinct CDR3 sequences, 95% being singletons. Input material: CD8+ T cells from PBMCs. Receptor source: a human donor with Susac syndrome.

As concerns this clonotype: The junction departs from the called germline gene at one end, perhaps through a read error. J is TRBJ1-5 and V is TRBV20-1; a possible D gene is TRBD1 (5 bases). The germline CDR1 and CDR2 sequences are DFQATT and SNEGSKA (reference sequence). The CDR3 covers 12 residues. In nucleotides, the CDR3 is TGCAGTGCTAGAAAGGGGAATCAACCCCAGCATTTT. Residues: CSARKGNQPQHF.

The chain has TRBV7-7 and TRBJ2-1; D uncertain. Germline values: CDR1 SSHAT, CDR2 FNYEAQ (reference sequence). This CDR3 region has 13 residues. Trimming removed 6 bases at V and 8 bases at J, with 14 bases between. The CDR3 nucleotides read TGTGCCAGCAGTTTCAGATTGCTCGATGAGCAGTTCTTC. Protein sequence: CASSFRLLDEQFF.

This clonotype was detected only once. The chain links TRBV7-6 to TRBJ2-7; 7 bases agree with TRBD1. Germline V gene data show CDR1 as SGHVS and CDR2 as FNYEAQ. The V segment lost 4 bases and the J segment 5 bases; nucleotides outside the gene matches: 8. The CDR3 has 14 amino acids. The CDR3 loop reads CASSWTGTENEQYF. The CDR3 DNA reads as TGTGCCAGCAGCTGGACCGGGACAGAGAACGAGCAGTACTTC.

The rearrangement uses TRBV6-5 and TRBJ2-1; possibly TRBD1 for D (7 bases). Trimming removed 6 bases from V and 4 bases from J, with 13 bases in between. Germline loops: CDR1 MNHEY, CDR2 SVGAGI. This CDR3 comprises 14 residues. CDR3 in amino acids: CASSRPGGYNEQFF. Written as DNA, the CDR3 is TGTGCCAGCAGCCGACCAGGGGGGTACAATGAGCAGTTCTTC.

The chain joins TRBV7-2 to TRBJ2-3; no clear D gene. Trimming removed 1 base from V and 2 bases from J, with 13 bases in between. Looked up from germline, CDR1 is SGHTA and CDR2 is FQGNSA. The CDR3 is 16 amino acids. The CDR3 nucleotides read TGTGCCAGCAGCTTAGAGTGGTTGCGAGTCACAGATACGCAGTATTTT. Translation: CASSLEWLRVTDTQYF.

This chain joins TRBV27 and TRBJ2-3; 14 bases map to TRBD2. Germline V gene sequence: CDR1 MNHEY, CDR2 SMNVEV (reference sequence). The CDR3 covers 20 residues. After removal of 4 bases from V and 3 bases from J, the junction contained 15 bases not matched to a gene. CDR3 in DNA: TGTGCCAGCAGTTCATACTCTTTGGTCGGGACTAGCGGGAGTACAGATACGCAGTATTTT. Translated, it gives CASSSYSLVGTSGSTDTQYF.

The chain recombines TRBV5-1 with TRBJ2-3; 7 bases map to TRBD2. V shed 4 bases and J 2 bases; nucleotides not matched to a gene: 19. The CDR3 totals 19 residues. Germline loops: CDR1 SGHRS, CDR2 YFSETQ. The CDR3 coding sequence is TGCGCCAGCAGCACCCGACCCACCTTTGGGAGCGGGGACACAGATACGCAGTATTTT. Protein: CASSTRPTFGSGDTDTQYF.

The table lists this clonotype with a count of one. The chain employs TRBV29-1 and TRBJ2-3, with D possibly TRBD1 on 8 matching bases. The V and J ends lost 7 bases and 0 bases respectively, with 17 bases between them. In germline, CDR1 is SQVTM, CDR2 ANQGSEA. CDR3 length equals 15 residues. CDR3 residues: CSARTGTTSTDTQYF. DNA of the CDR3: TGCAGCGCTAGGACAGGGACTACTAGCACAGATACGCAGTATTTT.

V usage is TRBV19 and J usage is TRBJ2-2; D not certain. The CDR3 length is 12 residues. V lost 3 bases and J 9 bases, leaving 8 bases between the germline ends. CDR1 LNHDA and CDR2 SQIVND come from the germline V gene (reference sequence). In nucleotides, the CDR3 is TGTGCCAGTAGTATGCCCTCCCGGGAGCTGTTTTTT. The encoded protein is CASSMPSRELFF.

V usage is TRBV5-1 and J usage is TRBJ2-5; 8 nucleotides agree with TRBD1. This CDR3 spans 13 amino acids. Germline V CDR1 and CDR2: SGHRS, YFSETQ. V shed 3 bases, J shed 7 bases, and the junction held 5 bases outside the gene matches. The DNA for the CDR3 is TGCGCCAGCAGCTCGGGACAGGAAGGGACCCAGTACTTC. Translation gives CASSSGQEGTQYF.

V is TRBV28 and J is TRBJ2-1, with 9 bases that match TRBD2. With V trimmed by 5 bases and J by 2 bases, 4 bases remained unmatched. Germline CDR1 reads MDHEN; CDR2 reads SYDVKM. The CDR3 totals 15 residues. Here the CDR3 DNA reads TGTGCCAGCAGTACGGGACTAGCAACCTACAATGAGCAGTTCTTC. Protein sequence: CASSTGLATYNEQFF.

In DNA form, the CDR3 reads TGTGCCAGCAGGCGCAGGAGCTCCTACGAGCAGTACTTC. It yields the protein CASRRRSSYEQYF. The V gene is TRBV21-1, the J gene TRBJ2-7. TRBV21-1 is a pseudogene segment. The CDR3 is 13 residues long.

This clonotype appeared a few times. The rearrangement uses TRBV6-5 and TRBJ2-4; D is unclear. CDR3 length: 13 residues. CDR1 MNHEY and CDR2 SVGAGI come from the germline V gene. V lost 4 bases and J 3 bases, leaving 7 bases between the germline ends. CDR3 in amino acids: CASSLGLKNIQYF. The CDR3, as DNA: TGTGCCAGCAGTTTGGGTCTCAAAAACATTCAGTACTTC.

The chain has TRBV27 and TRBJ2-7; D call uncertain. This CDR3 has 16 residues. Trimming took off 8 bases at V and 0 bases at J, with 20 bases between the two ends. The germline V gene encodes CDR1 MNHEY and CDR2 SMNVEV (reference sequence). Here the CDR3 DNA reads TGTGCCAGCCTCCTGGGTTCCTTAGTCGACTCCTACGAGCAGTACTTC. This gives the protein CASLLGSLVDSYEQYF.

V gene TRBV4-1 combines with J gene TRBJ2-3, with TRBD2 matching 8 bases. Unmatched junction bases numbered 12, after V lost 1 base and J lost 0 bases. The length of the CDR3 is 19 residues. Per germline, CDR1 MGHRA and CDR2 YSYEKL. The CDR3 region is CASSQVLAGGASSTDTQYF. The CDR3 DNA reads as TGCGCCAGCAGCCAAGTTTTGGCGGGGGGTGCCTCTAGCACAGATACGCAGTATTTT.

This clonotype was observed once. The V and J genes are TRBV29-1 and TRBJ2-3; 7 nucleotides line up with TRBD1. Trimming cost V 4 bases and J 9 bases; bases outside gene matches: 10. The germline V gene encodes CDR1 SQVTM and CDR2 ANQGSEA. This CDR3 region has 13 residues. The CDR3 DNA follows: TGCAGCGTTGGGGAGACAGGGAGTAGCACGCAGTATTTT. Its translation is CSVGETGSSTQYF.

The V and J genes are TRBV29-1 and TRBJ2-5; no clear D. Germline CDR1 reads SQVTM; CDR2 reads ANQGSEA. Trimming removed 5 bases at V and 7 bases at J, with 17 bases between. The CDR3 has 13 residues. In DNA, the CDR3 is TGCAGCGTTACCTGGACGGCCTCGGGGACCCAGTACTTC. Translating gives CSVTWTASGTQYF. The full variable domain, completed using reference TRBV29-1 and TRBJ2-5, is SAVISQKPSRDICQRGTSLTIQCQVDSQVTMMFWYRQQPGQSLTLIATANQGSEATYESGFVIDKFPISRPNLTFSTLTVSNMSPEDSSIYLCSVTWTASGTQYFGPGTRLLVL.

This chain joins TRBV9 and TRBJ2-2, with 9 positions matching TRBD2. The V gene's germline CDR1 is SGDLS and CDR2 YYNGEE. V lost 7 bases to trimming and J lost 5 bases; unmatched junction nucleotides: 18. CDR3 length: 18 amino acids. The CDR3 DNA follows: TGTGCCAGCCACCAACTAGCGGGCCCTAAAGTGGGTACCGGGGAGCTGTTTTTT. Its translation: CASHQLAGPKVGTGELFF. Based on the CDR3 plus reference TRBV9 and TRBJ2-2, the full variable domain is DSGVTQTPKHLITATGQRVTLRCSPRSGDLSVYWYQQSLDQGLQFLIQYYNGEERAKGNILERFSAQQFPDLHSELNLSSLELGDSALYFCASHQLAGPKVGTGELFFGEGSRLTVL.

V usage is TRBV24-1 and J usage is TRBJ2-5, with TRBD2 identical over 11 bases. J was trimmed by 4 bases and V by 4 bases; bases with no gene match: 7. The CDR3 loop spans 16 amino acids. The V gene's germline CDR1 is KGHDR and CDR2 SFDVKD. CDR3 bases: TGTGCCACCAGTGACGAGGGGACTAGCGGAAGAGAGACCCAGTACTTC. Its translation: CATSDEGTSGRETQYF.

The V gene is TRBV6-2 or TRBV6-3, the J gene TRBJ1-1; D is unclear. V was pared by 6 bases and J by 4 bases, with 15 bases between. The V gene's germline CDR1 is MNHEY and CDR2 SVGEGT. The CDR3 is 14 amino acids. CDR3 in amino acids: CASRYIGDGTEAFF. In DNA, the CDR3 is TGTGCCAGCAGATATATAGGAGATGGCACTGAAGCTTTCTTT.

The V and J genes are TRBV2 and TRBJ2-3; 12 bases are shared with TRBD2. V shed 6 bases, J shed 1 base, and the junction held 2 bases outside the gene matches. The CDR3 spans 15 residues. Germline CDR1 and CDR2: SNHLY and FYNNEI. This CDR3 is CASRGLAGRTDTQYF. DNA for the CDR3: TGTGCCAGCAGAGGACTAGCGGGACGCACAGATACGCAGTATTTT.

The chain carries TRBV27 and TRBJ2-2; D not certain. Per germline, CDR1 MNHEY and CDR2 SMNVEV (reference sequence). V gave up 3 bases and J gave up 4 bases, with 9 bases separating them. This CDR3 has 14 residues. CDR3 protein: CASSFGPITGELFF. The CDR3 coding sequence is TGTGCCAGCAGTTTTGGGCCAATCACCGGGGAGCTGTTTTTT.

This chain's CDR3 is CASRPSDQWETQYF. DNA for the CDR3: TGCGCCAGCAGGCCCTCGGACCAATGGGAGACCCAGTACTTC. V and J are TRBV5-1 and TRBJ2-5; D not resolved. CDR1 SGHRS and CDR2 YFSETQ come from the germline V gene. V dropped 5 bases and J dropped 5 bases, with 16 bases sitting between them. The CDR3 is 14 residues long. Together with reference TRBV5-1 and TRBJ2-5, the CDR3 gives the full variable domain: KAGVTQTPRYLIKTRGQQVTLSCSPISGHRSVSWYQQTPGQGLQFLFEYFSETQRNKGNFPGRFSGRQFSNSRSEMNVSTLELGDSALYLCASRPSDQWETQYFGPGTRLLVL.

The rearrangement joins TRBV20-1 to TRBJ1-5; 9 positions agree with TRBD1. There are 15 residues in the CDR3. The V gene's germline CDR1 is DFQATT and CDR2 SNEGSKA (reference sequence). After removal of 3 bases from V and 2 bases from J, the junction contained 5 bases not matched to a gene. DNA for the CDR3: TGCAGTGCTAGGCAGGACAGGGGCGGCAATCAGCCCCAGCATTTT. Its translation: CSARQDRGGNQPQHF.

This clonotype was seen a single time. V is TRBV28 and J is TRBJ1-1; D is unclear. Per the germline V gene, CDR1 is MDHEN and CDR2 is SYDVKM. This CDR3 has 14 amino acids. V was shortened by 2 bases and J by 1 base, with 8 bases between the two germline ends. The CDR3 DNA sequence: TGTGCCAGCAGTTTAATCATCACGAACACTGAAGCTTTCTTT. Its protein is CASSLIITNTEAFF. Supplemented by reference TRBV28 and TRBJ1-1, the full variable domain reads DVKVTQSSRYLVKRTGEKVFLECVQDMDHENMFWYRQDPGLGLRLIYFSYDVKMKEKGDIPEGYSVSREKKERFSLILESASTNQTSMYLCASSLIITNTEAFFGQGTRLTVV.

The J gene is TRBJ2-7, the V gene TRBV2; 10 nucleotides align to TRBD1. CDR3 size: 15 residues. Germline V lookup: CDR1 SNHLY, CDR2 FYNNEI. V gave up 3 bases and J gave up 3 bases; unmatched junction bases: 5. CDR3 sequence reads: CASSDAGTGDYEQYF. Written as DNA, the CDR3 is TGTGCCAGCAGTGACGCCGGGACAGGGGACTACGAGCAGTACTTC. The full variable domain, in which reference TRBV2 and TRBJ2-7 provide the parts outside the CDR3, is EPEVTQTPSHQVTQMGQEVILRCVPISNHLYFYWYRQILGQKVEFLVSFYNNEISEKSEIFDDQFSVERPDGSNFTLKIRSTKLEDSAMYFCASSDAGTGDYEQYFGPGTRLTVT.

This clonotype appeared once. The chain combines TRBV9 with TRBJ1-3, with D uncertain. Germline V gene lookup returns CDR1 SGDLS and CDR2 YYNGEE. Trimming removed 4 bases from V and 7 bases from J, with 6 bases in between. CDR3 length: 11 residues. The chain's CDR3 is CASSFGNTIYF. The CDR3 DNA reads TGTGCCAGCAGCTTCGGGAACACCATATATTTT. The whole variable domain, remainder taken from reference TRBV9 and TRBJ1-3, is DSGVTQTPKHLITATGQRVTLRCSPRSGDLSVYWYQQSLDQGLQFLIQYYNGEERAKGNILERFSAQQFPDLHSELNLSSLELGDSALYFCASSFGNTIYFGEGSWLTVV.